This T cell receptor (beta chain) was obtained from a study of cytomegalovirus exposure and HLA in healthy donors. It was with 60 Vbeta and 13 Jbeta primers that the PCR ran. Profiled with immunoSEQ multiplex PCR; TCRdb holds only in-frame clones, not every one. The sample comprises 100,000 to 150,000 clones, over 60% of which are singletons, and less than 2% rests with the top ten. This clonotype was sampled from a man over 45 in good health and CMV-seronegative. Material for sequencing was PBMCs.

The CDR3 coding sequence is TGTGCCAGCAGTGAAGGGACTGCCGAGCAGTACTTC. Translating gives CASSEGTAEQYF. The rearrangement joins TRBV2 to TRBJ2-5, with D perhaps matching TRBD2 (5 bases). The DNA end is a closer match to TRBJ2-7, so the J assignment may be wrong. The CDR3 runs 12 residues. In germline, CDR1 is SNHLY, CDR2 FYNNEI.